The clone carrying this TCR beta chain showed up just once. Antigen: not known. V was cut by 5 bases and J by 4 bases, with 17 bases left in between. The CDR3 is 15 residues long. The germline V gene encodes CDR1 LNHNV and CDR2 YYDKDF (reference sequence). This table comes from immunoSEQ multiplex PCR, and its TCRdb copy is limited to in-frame clones, with some not included. The profile covers about 100,000 clones, with approximately 87% appearing a single time and 3.5% to 4.5% taken by the ten largest. This sample was included in a study of T cell responses to AZD1222 COVID-19 vaccine. Study-level results: As reported, nearly half of all spike-specific TCRs target variant regions that are unmutated. Donors were largely white British and mainly female; clonal diversity was possibly underestimated. Repertoire sampling happened only post peak T cell response.

This receptor was identified in an adult in good health. The source material was peripheral blood, sampled on day 0 of MenACWY control vaccination. The genes are TRBV15 and TRBJ1-2, with TRBD1 as a possible D gene (6 bases). The DNA for the CDR3 is TGTGCCACCAGCCCGGGGAGGGGACACATCTATGGCTACACCTTC. Residues: CATSPGRGHIYGYTF.